Listed here is a single TCR beta chain. This clone was seen more than once but under ten times. There is no known antigen for this receptor. No per-base quality is available; no much larger clone lies one base away. These data are taken from a study of CD8+ T cells in alopecia areata (dated by TCRdb to 2016 to 2019). Regarding the research as a whole: Treated patients were enrolled in an open-label pilot trial of oral tofacitinib, 5 to 10 mg twice daily, for moderate-to-severe alopecia areata. RNA was obtained with the PAXgene miRNA kit for fixed scalp, the miRNeasy kit for PBMCs, and the RNeasy kit for mouse skin. The SALT score, which quantifies the percentage of affected scalp surface area, was used to measure disease severity in treated patients. TCRbeta CDR3 regions were amplified by immunoSEQ multiplex PCR using 35 Vbeta forward and 13 Jbeta reverse primers. Clonality in the scalp was compared among normal scalp (n=4), patchy alopecia areata scalp (n=8), and alopecia totalis/universalis scalp (n=8). Tofacitinib was administered for 6 to 18 months, and 6 months of follow-up off drug were then conducted to assess delayed response and recurrence. To study T cell clonal expansion in alopecia areata, the researchers applied high-throughput TCRbeta sequencing to both the C3H/HeJ mouse model and human patients. Biopsies were taken from tofacitinib-treated patients at baseline and at 4 and 24 weeks of treatment, and a later scalp biopsy was taken in several of the tofacitinib-treated patients. Human TCRbeta sequencing covered scalp tissue and sorted CD4+ and CD8+ peripheral blood T cells from patchy and totalis/universalis alopecia areata patients and healthy controls. Study-wide findings and limitations: Tofacitinib significantly lowered scalp clonality and the number of expanded CD8+ clones among the top 100 scalp clones. Compared with normal scalp, lesional scalp had higher clonality and more expanded CD8+ clones, particularly in alopecia totalis/universalis, a pattern that suggests antigenic drive. Because the treated cohort was small and had just a single nonresponder, larger studies are needed to establish links between baseline CD8+ expansion and response. During tofacitinib treatment, many expanded lesional clones stuck around in both scalp and blood, and this persistence may partly explain why relapse happens after treatment is stopped. Shared TCR sequences between patients were less evident than in mice, which may be partly attributable to HLA diversity in the patient population. Unlike mouse skin, which is dominated by gammadelta T cells, normal human skin has resident alphabeta T cells that are also sequenced, and this complicates analysis of the scalp TCR repertoire.

The sample's time point label, decoded: about 4 weeks on oral tofacitinib. What the treatment or condition label conveys for this sample: oral pan-JAK inhibitor, 5-10 mg twice daily. From alopecia areata patients, peripheral blood was collected along with lesional scalp punch biopsies. After PBMCs were isolated by density centrifugation and stained for CD3, CD4 and CD8, a FACSAria was used to sort CD4+ and CD8+ T cells. Library preparation used the immunoSEQ multiplex PCR assay. RNA was extracted from all samples and reverse transcribed into cDNA, which served as template for TCR sequencing. First-strand cDNA was synthesized using SuperScript III with a 2:1 mix of oligo-dT and random hexamers. A synthetic immune receptor repertoire was used to measure amplification bias, and any remaining bias was corrected computationally. The study's own analysis went as follows. Raw reads were preprocessed to remove errors, and CDR3 was defined by IMGT conventions from the conserved cysteine to phenylalanine. To get clonality, Shannon entropy was normalized by log2 of the number of productive unique TCRs and the result was subtracted from 1. Scalp TCRbeta sequences were cross-referenced with sorted blood CD4 and CD8 repertoires so that the CD4 or CD8 identity of scalp clones could be inferred. TCRdb retrieved this table from immuneACCESS and kept in-frame rearrangements only. Not all clones are present; in checked studies, unresolved V genes account for under half, and no reason is known for the remainder. That table supplies the V and J calls and clone size; D and trimming were determined from the DNA. Counted in this sample were over 200,000 clones; about 64% of them appeared once. The leading ten clones occupy roughly 4.2% of the sample.

This TCR was recovered from a human donor with alopecia areata. Sequenced material: CD4+ T cells sorted from blood, taken at week 4, from a patient treated with tofacitinib.

The CDR3 loop reads CASSMTSGGASDTQYF. The base sequence is TGTGCCAGCAGCATGACTAGCGGGGGGGCATCAGATACGCAGTATTTT. This receptor chain uses TRBV7-2 and TRBJ2-3, with 14 bases matching TRBD2. The CDR3 sequence holds 16 residues, the cysteine and phenylalanine included. Only CDR3 DNA is held: 48 bases, read in frame from base 1. For this chain, trimming is 5 bases at the V end and 4 bases at the J end, and the number of junction bases without a gene match is 5. In the germline V gene, CDR1 corresponds to SGHTA and CDR2 to FQGNSA.